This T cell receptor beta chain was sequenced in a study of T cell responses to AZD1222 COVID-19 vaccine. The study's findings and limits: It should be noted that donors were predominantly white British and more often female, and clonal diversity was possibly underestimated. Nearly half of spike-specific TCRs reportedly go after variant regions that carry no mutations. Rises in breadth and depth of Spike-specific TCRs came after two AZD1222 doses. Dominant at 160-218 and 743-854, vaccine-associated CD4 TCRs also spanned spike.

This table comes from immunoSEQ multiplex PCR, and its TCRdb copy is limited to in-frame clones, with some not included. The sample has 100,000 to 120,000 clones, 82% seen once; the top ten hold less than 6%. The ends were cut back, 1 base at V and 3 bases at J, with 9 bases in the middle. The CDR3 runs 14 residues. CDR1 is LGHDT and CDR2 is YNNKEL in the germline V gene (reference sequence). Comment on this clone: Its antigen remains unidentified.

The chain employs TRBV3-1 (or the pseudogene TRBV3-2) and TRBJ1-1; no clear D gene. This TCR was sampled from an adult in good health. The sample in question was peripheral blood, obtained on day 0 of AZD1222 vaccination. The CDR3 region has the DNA TGTGCCAGCAGCCAAGTCCCCGGGGACACTGAAGCTTTCTTT. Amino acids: CASSQVPGDTEAFF.